These T cell receptor beta chains were read from a single sample in a study of T-cell reconstitution after alpha-beta-depleted transplantation in children. Using its own MiXCR run on the PCR reads, TCRdb lists one record per CDR3 protein. The sample shows fewer than 85,000 distinct CDR3 sequences, 13% to 15% of them seen only once. This specimen consisted of PBMCs, mostly from graft donor cells, obtained 180 days after TCRalphabeta/CD19-depleted stem cell transplant. The receptors were sampled from a male patient under 10 years old who had a stem cell transplant for acute lymphoblastic leukemia, so the T cells may come from the graft donor. Both conserved end residues are part of each CDR3. The D gene is left open where the match is weak.

>NA|TRBV9
CASSVENERGAFF
>TRBD2|TRBV5-1
CASSLRLAGAKSWTQYF
>TRBD1|TRBV15
CATSRDPWTGRNTEAFF
>TRBD1|TRBV12-3/TRBV12-4
CASSWTGTDSGANVLTF
>NA|TRBV28
CASSLDPFQETQYF
>NA|TRBV9
CASSGPGEDGYTF
>NA|TRBV25-1
CASSVPQGGVQETQYF
>TRBD2|TRBV20-1
CSARKGLAGILGAGELFF
>NA|TRBV20-1
CSARIAGLIRSEQFF
>NA|TRBV5-1
CASSGVGYNEQFF
>TRBD1|TRBV10-3
CAISSGTGPYEQYF
>TRBD2|TRBV7-7
CASSPGTSNGELFF
>NA|TRBV4-1
CASSQDLGLSVGTEAFF
>NA|TRBV15
CATSSGIVYEQYF
>NA|TRBV5-1
CASSLAPANSPLHF
>NA|TRBV20-1
CTTEWGWSSYNEQFF
>TRBD1|TRBV27
CASSIRQGITGELFF
>NA|TRBV7-9
CASSLVNALGNQPQHF
>NA|TRBV29-1
CSVARGRRDTGELFF
>TRBD1|TRBV10-3
CAIKSGTGGLDNSPLHF
>TRBD1|TRBV29-1
CSVVALTGDGYTF
>NA|TRBV27
CASSPSGLGELFF
>NA|TRBV29-1
CSVEVMDSYEQYF
>NA|TRBV12-3/TRBV12-4
CASSRPSLEQYF
>NA|TRBV20-1
CSPIQGLDEQYF
>NA|TRBV5-1
CASSAGTGINQPQHF
>NA|TRBV7-2
CASSRSPYGNQPQHF
>TRBD1|TRBV11-3
CASSKHRGEEQYF
>TRBD2|TRBV10-3
CAISLGLAGTYEQYF
>TRBD1|TRBV10-3
CAISESIGRKTGPGYNSPLHF
>TRBD1|TRBV6-1
CASSTGGKGNTIYF
>NA|TRBV12-3/TRBV12-4
CASSPSWASGNTIYF
>NA|TRBV27
CASSLLSGNTIYF
>NA|TRBV7-9
CASSSQGLGTEAFF
>NA|TRBV3-1
CASSQDGTGKWETQYF
>TRBD1|TRBV20-1
CSAPGTGEGYGYTF
>TRBD2|TRBV12-3/TRBV12-4
CASSPMTSGLGAQYF
>NA|TRBV6-1
CASSQSYRVAYGYTF
>NA|TRBV5-1
CASSLKRNTGELFF
>NA|TRBV6-5
CASSYWVPTKNIQYF
>NA|TRBV6-1
CASTQFRLEGPNPYEQYF
>NA|TRBV4-1
CASSQAPTLYEQYF
>NA|TRBV5-4
CASRPTWAIRTSTDTQYF
>NA|TRBV7-2
CASSFGGGYGNQPQHF
>TRBD2|TRBV10-2
CASRGLAGETQYF
>TRBD2|TRBV7-2
CASSLLAAFYEQYF
>TRBD1|TRBV30
CAWGQGNSYEQYF
>NA|TRBV29-1
CSVCKPLIYNEQFF
>NA|TRBV5-1
CASINEGGSYEQYF
>NA|TRBV29-1
CSVQGATGTEQYF
>NA|TRBV11-2
CASSVEASHPVRGYGYTF
>TRBD2|TRBV5-5
CASSVPWTSGSGTDTQYF
>NA|TRBV5-1
CASSYFLETQYF
>NA|TRBV20-1
CSASLGIWVEAFF
>NA|TRBV28
CASSLYYTLAKNIQYF
>TRBD1|TRBV20-1
CSARQGVGELFF
>TRBD2|TRBV9
CASSVGTSGRAYNEQFF
>NA|TRBV7-4
CASSSQGLGETQYF
>NA|TRBV9
CGGYGYTF